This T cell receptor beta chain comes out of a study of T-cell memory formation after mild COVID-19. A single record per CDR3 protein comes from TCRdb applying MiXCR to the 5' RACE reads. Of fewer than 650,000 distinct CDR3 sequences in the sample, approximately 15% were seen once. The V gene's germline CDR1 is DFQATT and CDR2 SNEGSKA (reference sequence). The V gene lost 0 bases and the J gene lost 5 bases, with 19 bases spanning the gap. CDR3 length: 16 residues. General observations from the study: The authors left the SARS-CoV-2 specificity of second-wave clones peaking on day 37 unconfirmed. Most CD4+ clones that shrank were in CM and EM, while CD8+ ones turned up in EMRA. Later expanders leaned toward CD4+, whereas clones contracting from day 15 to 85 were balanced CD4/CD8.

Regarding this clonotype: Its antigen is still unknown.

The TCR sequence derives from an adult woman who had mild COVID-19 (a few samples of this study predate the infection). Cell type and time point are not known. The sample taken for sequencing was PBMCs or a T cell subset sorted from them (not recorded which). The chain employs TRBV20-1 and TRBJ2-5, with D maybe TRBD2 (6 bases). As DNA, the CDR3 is TGCAGTGCTAGAGATCGGTATCAGACTAGGTGGGAGACCCAGTACTTC. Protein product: CSARDRYQTRWETQYF.